Following are 3 T cell receptor beta chains from one sample sequenced in a study of CD8+CD57+ T cells in acquired aplastic anemia. It was genomic DNA that served as the template for profiling TCR beta VDJ and CDR3. TCRdb re-called the reads through MiXCR, storing one row per CDR3 protein. Seen here are about 190,000 distinct CDR3 sequences, less than 70% observed once, and the top ten hold around a sixth. Sequencing was carried out using sorted CD4+, CD8+, or CD8+CD57+ T cells (not recorded which) from PBMCs. Receptors were obtained from a human donor in good health, serving as a control.

This chain connects TRBV15 to TRBJ2-7, with a possible D match to TRBD1 (6 bases). Germline loops: CDR1 LNHNV, CDR2 YYDKDF (reference sequence). The CDR3 loop spans 16 amino acids. V dropped 2 bases and J dropped 0 bases, with 14 bases sitting between them. The CDR3 loop reads CATSRTPGDNSYEQYF. CDR3 coding DNA: TGTGCCACCAGCAGAACCCCAGGGGACAACTCCTACGAGCAGTACTTC.

This chain uses TRBV25-1 with TRBJ1-1; perhaps TRBD1 as D (6 bases). The V gene's germline CDR1 is MGHDK and CDR2 SYGVNS. Trimming pared 8 bases from V and 3 bases from J, leaving 22 bases between. The CDR3 extends over 16 amino acids. The CDR3 DNA follows: TGTGCCAGCCGAGCTGTGGGGGCATCGTGGGACACTGAAGCTTTCTTT. It yields the protein CASRAVGASWDTEAFF.

This rearrangement joins TRBV19 to TRBJ1-5; TRBD1 matches 8 bases. Losses at the gene ends were 5 bases for V and 1 base for J; bases not matched to a gene: 4. CDR1 is LNHDA and CDR2 is SQIVND in the germline V gene (reference sequence). The CDR3 contains 15 residues. The CDR3: CASSLTGVSNQPQHF. The CDR3 nucleotides are TGTGCCAGTAGTCTGACAGGGGTGAGCAATCAGCCCCAGCATTTT. Variable domain in full (rest from reference TRBV19 and TRBJ1-5): DGGITQSPKYLFRKEGQNVTLSCEQNLNHDAMYWYRQDPGQGLRLIYYSQIVNDFQKGDIAEGYSVSREKKESFPLTVTSAQKNPTAFYLCASSLTGVSNQPQHFGDGTRLSIL.